Listed below are T cell receptor beta chains from one sample, sequenced in a study of regulatory T cells in long-lasting Graves disease. MiXCR was run by TCRdb on the multiplex PCR reads, yielding one entry per CDR3 protein. The table has around 500,000 distinct CDR3 sequences, less than 25% seen once; the top ten hold 7.8%. The sequences come from peripheral blood mononuclear cells (PBMCs), collected when the disease was refractory, from a patient treated with antithyroid drugs. The receptor set was obtained from a female donor with Graves disease. The conserved cysteine and the conserved F or W are not part of the CDR3 here. D genes are given only for firm matches.

J,V,D,CDR3
TRBJ2-1,TRBV11-2,-,ASSLEGPVYNEQF
TRBJ2-2,TRBV11-2,-,ASSLGLRGTGELF
TRBJ1-1,TRBV6-2/TRBV6-3,-,ASSYGGSGGYDTEAF
TRBJ2-5,TRBV28,-,ASSLAGREETQY
TRBJ2-7,TRBV10-3,-,AIRDTGGDTYEQY
TRBJ2-7,TRBV9,TRBD2,ASSVAAGVSYEQY
TRBJ1-2,TRBV24-1,-,ATSGSASNYGYT
TRBJ2-5,TRBV2,-,ASSDGQKETQY
TRBJ2-7,TRBV6-1,-,ASSGTGSYEQY
TRBJ2-7,TRBV27,-,ASSSYRLTGPPYEQY
TRBJ2-5,TRBV27,-,AGSLLSGTETQY
TRBJ2-5,TRBV7-6,TRBD2,ASRKGASGRLETQY
TRBJ1-1,TRBV20-1,TRBD1,SAPDRVVNTEAF
TRBJ2-7,TRBV12-3/TRBV12-4,-,ASRPRATYEQY
TRBJ2-7,TRBV7-2,TRBD2,ASSLTSVPSYEQY
TRBJ1-1,TRBV28,-,ASSLTGNTEAF
TRBJ2-7,TRBV5-1,-,ASSLNPAPLGTYEQY
TRBJ2-3,TRBV6-2/TRBV6-3,TRBD2,ASSYSTSGNTDTQY
TRBJ2-7,TRBV7-2,TRBD2,ASSLVKAGGTWAGEQY
TRBJ2-2,TRBV9,TRBD2,ASSGRTSENTGELF
TRBJ1-2,TRBV6-5,-,ASSSAGMNYGYT
TRBJ2-2,TRBV5-1,TRBD1,ASKKGAGGELF
TRBJ2-7,TRBV4-1,-,ASSQDSTAEAYEQY
TRBJ2-1,TRBV28,-,ASSANSSQRSDVDNEQF
TRBJ1-1,TRBV6-1,-,ASIPQLVQGKGEAF
TRBJ2-2,TRBV9,-,ASSVDVGTGELF
TRBJ1-3,TRBV6-2/TRBV6-3,-,ASSYRTASGNTIY
TRBJ2-4,TRBV6-4,-,ASSYGVGGINIQY
TRBJ2-7,TRBV12-3/TRBV12-4,TRBD2,ASRGAGANEQY
TRBJ2-2,TRBV12-3/TRBV12-4,-,ASSSGPISWNTGELF
TRBJ2-5,TRBV7-9,-,ASSYRGGAQY
TRBJ1-5,TRBV28,-,ASSPPTGRNQPQH
TRBJ2-5,TRBV7-9,-,ASSLGGGGGRETQY
TRBJ1-5,TRBV30,TRBD1,AWSAGTGDQPQH
TRBJ2-5,TRBV29-1,-,SVDRQQETQY
TRBJ2-2,TRBV4-1,-,ASSQLGNTGELF
TRBJ2-5,TRBV18,-,ASSALTGAGETQY
TRBJ1-5,TRBV6-1,-,ASSEVVRGNQPQH
TRBJ2-7,TRBV19,-,ASSIGPSHDEQY
TRBJ2-2,TRBV25-1,-,ASSEISTGELF
TRBJ2-5,TRBV2,-,ASREETQY